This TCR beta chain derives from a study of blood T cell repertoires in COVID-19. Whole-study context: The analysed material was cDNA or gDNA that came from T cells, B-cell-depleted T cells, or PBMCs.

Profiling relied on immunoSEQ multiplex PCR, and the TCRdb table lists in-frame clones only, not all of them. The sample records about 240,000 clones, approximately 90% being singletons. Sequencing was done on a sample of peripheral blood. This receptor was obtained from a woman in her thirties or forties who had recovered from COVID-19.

The CDR3 protein is CASTGGASGGSYNEQFF. The CDR3 bases are TGTGCCAGCACCGGGGGGGCTAGCGGGGGCTCCTACAATGAGCAGTTCTTC. The chain joins TRBV7-8 to TRBJ2-1; 10 bases fit TRBD2. CDR1 is SGHVS, CDR2 FQNEAQ, per germline. Germline trimming cut 7 bases from V and 0 bases from J; bases unmatched to any gene: 9. This CDR3 has 17 amino acids.